Listed here is a single TCR beta chain. Single viable CD3+CD4+CD8-CD45RO+ cells were sorted as the memory CD4+ T cells. This CDR3 spans 13 amino acids. Germline V gives CDR1 SGHRS, CDR2 YFSETQ. The V end lost 5 bases, the J end lost 3 bases, and 12 bases lay between the germline ends. This sample was taken from a study of memory CD4+ T cells and cytomegalovirus serostatus. Generated by immunoSEQ multiplex PCR, the TCRdb table keeps only in-frame clones and is missing some. The sample lists some 26,000 clones, approximately 72% occurring once. This clonotype was obtained from an adult in good health and CMV-seronegative. The material sequenced was memory CD4+ T cells from blood. The chain carries TRBV5-1 and TRBJ2-7, with D hard to call. DNA for the CDR3: TGCGCCAGCAGACTCTCTGACGGCTACGAGCAGTACTTC. Translated: CASRLSDGYEQYF.